A selection of T cell receptor beta chains follows, all from one sample in a study of post-analysis software for immune sequencing data. One entry per CDR3 protein results from TCRdb running MiXCR on the PCR reads. The repertoire has about 770,000 distinct CDR3 sequences, more than 45% of them found once; the top ten carry roughly 5%. Sequenced: blood. These receptors were collected from a girl aged 10 to 17 with multiple sclerosis. Both conserved end residues are part of each CDR3. Each record gives: D gene, J gene, clone size, CDR3 length, V gene, CDR3 DNA, CDR3 protein. A D gene is named only where the DNA matches it firmly. Part of the rows lack a size; the others show once, few, many or a class for expanded clones.

D gene: NA; J gene: TRBJ2-1; clone size: NA; CDR3 length: 14; V gene: TRBV29-1; CDR3 DNA: TGCAGCGTTGAACAGGGAATACTCCGAAATGAGCAGTTCTTC; CDR3 protein: CSVEQGILRNEQFF
D gene: NA; J gene: TRBJ1-2; clone size: NA; CDR3 length: 15; V gene: TRBV24-1; CDR3 DNA: TGTGCCACCAGTGGGGACCGGGCAACCGATTATGGCTACACCTTC; CDR3 protein: CATSGDRATDYGYTF
D gene: NA; J gene: TRBJ2-7; clone size: NA; CDR3 length: 14; V gene: TRBV7-9; CDR3 DNA: TGTGCCAGCAGCTTCCCAGGCAGGGGACGCGAGCAGTACTTC; CDR3 protein: CASSFPGRGREQYF
D gene: NA; J gene: TRBJ2-3; clone size: few; CDR3 length: 13; V gene: TRBV15; CDR3 DNA: TGTGCCACCGCGGTGGGGGGCACAGATACGCAGTATTTT; CDR3 protein: CATAVGGTDTQYF
D gene: TRBD2; J gene: TRBJ2-5; clone size: few; CDR3 length: 14; V gene: TRBV10-3; CDR3 DNA: TGTGCCATCAGGGGGACTAGCGGAAAAGAGACCCAGTACTTC; CDR3 protein: CAIRGTSGKETQYF
D gene: NA; J gene: TRBJ2-7; clone size: NA; CDR3 length: 12; V gene: TRBV7-9; CDR3 DNA: TGTGCCAGCAGCGTTCACGCATACGAGCAGTACTTC; CDR3 protein: CASSVHAYEQYF
D gene: TRBD2; J gene: TRBJ2-7; clone size: NA; CDR3 length: 16; V gene: TRBV13; CDR3 DNA: TGTGCCAGCAGCCCCATGACTAGCGGGAGACGCGGCGAGCAGTACTTC; CDR3 protein: CASSPMTSGRRGEQYF
D gene: NA; J gene: TRBJ1-3; clone size: NA; CDR3 length: 16; V gene: TRBV5-1; CDR3 DNA: TGCGCCAGCAGCTTGAATCCGGGCTCCTCTGGAAACACCATATATTTT; CDR3 protein: CASSLNPGSSGNTIYF
D gene: NA; J gene: TRBJ2-6; clone size: NA; CDR3 length: 14; V gene: TRBV7-8; CDR3 DNA: TGTGCCACCCTTGATAGCGAAGGGGCCAACGTCCTGACTTTC; CDR3 protein: CATLDSEGANVLTF
D gene: NA; J gene: TRBJ2-3; clone size: NA; CDR3 length: 15; V gene: TRBV12-3/TRBV12-4; CDR3 DNA: TGTACCAGCAGTCTGATTGCGGGACGGACAGATACGCAGTATTTT; CDR3 protein: CTSSLIAGRTDTQYF
D gene: NA; J gene: TRBJ2-2; clone size: NA; CDR3 length: 14; V gene: TRBV6-5; CDR3 DNA: TGTGCCAGCAGTTACTCGGCAAGCTCCGGGGAGCTGTTTTTT; CDR3 protein: CASSYSASSGELFF
D gene: NA; J gene: TRBJ1-1; clone size: NA; CDR3 length: 13; V gene: TRBV12-3/TRBV12-4; CDR3 DNA: TGTGCCAGCAGTTCCAGCAGGAACACTGAAGCTTTCTTT; CDR3 protein: CASSSSRNTEAFF
D gene: TRBD2; J gene: TRBJ2-5; clone size: NA; CDR3 length: 14; V gene: TRBV7-2; CDR3 DNA: TGTGCCAGAAGCTTAGTCACGGGAGGGGAGACCCAGTACTTC; CDR3 protein: CARSLVTGGETQYF
D gene: TRBD2; J gene: TRBJ2-1; clone size: NA; CDR3 length: 16; V gene: TRBV20-1; CDR3 DNA: TGCAGTGCTAGAGATTGGCGGGAGTTTCCCTACAATGAGCAGTTCTTC; CDR3 protein: CSARDWREFPYNEQFF
D gene: NA; J gene: TRBJ2-3; clone size: few; CDR3 length: 16; V gene: TRBV6-1; CDR3 DNA: TGTGCCAGCAGTGAGTCTGCAGGGTCTCCCCCAGATACGCAGTATTTT; CDR3 protein: CASSESAGSPPDTQYF
D gene: TRBD2; J gene: TRBJ2-1; clone size: NA; CDR3 length: 17; V gene: TRBV10-3; CDR3 DNA: TGTGCCATCAGTTCACCAGAGACTAGCGGGAGTCGGAATGAGCAGTTCTTC; CDR3 protein: CAISSPETSGSRNEQFF
D gene: NA; J gene: TRBJ1-1; clone size: NA; CDR3 length: 16; V gene: TRBV28; CDR3 DNA: TGTGCCAGCAGTCCGATATTCGGACAGACGAACACTGAAGCTTTCTTT; CDR3 protein: CASSPIFGQTNTEAFF
D gene: NA; J gene: TRBJ2-1; clone size: NA; CDR3 length: 16; V gene: TRBV7-6; CDR3 DNA: TGTGCCAGCAGCTTTAAAAACCCCGGGAGTCGAGATGAGCAGTTCTTC; CDR3 protein: CASSFKNPGSRDEQFF
D gene: NA; J gene: TRBJ2-1; clone size: NA; CDR3 length: 16; V gene: TRBV7-9; CDR3 DNA: TGTGCCAGCAGCTACGGACAGTCGAGCTCCTACAATGAGCAGTTCTTC; CDR3 protein: CASSYGQSSSYNEQFF
D gene: TRBD2; J gene: TRBJ2-5; clone size: once; CDR3 length: 13; V gene: TRBV14; CDR3 DNA: TGTACCAGTCCGGGACTAGCAGCGGAGACCCAGTACTTC; CDR3 protein: CTSPGLAAETQYF
D gene: NA; J gene: TRBJ2-3; clone size: NA; CDR3 length: 14; V gene: TRBV9; CDR3 DNA: TGTGCCAGCAGCGCGGGATGGGGCACAGATACGCAGTATTTT; CDR3 protein: CASSAGWGTDTQYF
D gene: NA; J gene: TRBJ1-5; clone size: NA; CDR3 length: 14; V gene: TRBV6-1; CDR3 DNA: TGTGCCAGCAGTGGCGACACCACCCCGGGGGCCCAGCATTTT; CDR3 protein: CASSGDTTPGAQHF
D gene: TRBD2; J gene: TRBJ2-1; clone size: NA; CDR3 length: 14; V gene: TRBV20-1; CDR3 DNA: TGCAGCGCTAGGATGCGGCTAGCGGGCTACGAGCAGTTCTTC; CDR3 protein: CSARMRLAGYEQFF
D gene: NA; J gene: TRBJ2-2; clone size: NA; CDR3 length: 16; V gene: TRBV12-3/TRBV12-4; CDR3 DNA: TGTGCCAGCAGTTTCCGAGCAGGGGGGCGGACCGGGGAGCTGTTTTTT; CDR3 protein: CASSFRAGGRTGELFF
D gene: TRBD1; J gene: TRBJ1-4; clone size: NA; CDR3 length: 17; V gene: TRBV24-1; CDR3 DNA: TGTGCCACCAGTGACGATGGGACAGAATCTTCTAATGAAAAACTGTTTTTT; CDR3 protein: CATSDDGTESSNEKLFF
D gene: NA; J gene: TRBJ1-2; clone size: NA; CDR3 length: 13; V gene: TRBV12-3/TRBV12-4; CDR3 DNA: TGTGCCAGCACCATGGACGTTCGCTATGGCTACACCTTC; CDR3 protein: CASTMDVRYGYTF
D gene: NA; J gene: TRBJ2-1; clone size: NA; CDR3 length: 13; V gene: TRBV4-2; CDR3 DNA: TGTGCCAACAGCCAAGATGGGGACAATGAGCAGTTCTTC; CDR3 protein: CANSQDGDNEQFF
D gene: NA; J gene: TRBJ2-1; clone size: NA; CDR3 length: 13; V gene: TRBV4-1; CDR3 DNA: TGCGCCAGCAGCCCAGAAGACGGGACAGAGCAGTTCTTC; CDR3 protein: CASSPEDGTEQFF
D gene: TRBD1; J gene: TRBJ2-7; clone size: few; CDR3 length: 16; V gene: TRBV27; CDR3 DNA: TGTGCCAGCAGTACTAGAACGGACAGGTACTCCTACGAGCAGTACTTC; CDR3 protein: CASSTRTDRYSYEQYF
D gene: NA; J gene: TRBJ2-7; clone size: NA; CDR3 length: 16; V gene: TRBV11-2; CDR3 DNA: TGTGCCAGCAGCTTAGGTGAGATTTTGGGCTCCTACGAGCAGTACTTC; CDR3 protein: CASSLGEILGSYEQYF
D gene: TRBD2; J gene: TRBJ2-5; clone size: few; CDR3 length: 18; V gene: TRBV4-2; CDR3 DNA: TGTGCCAGCAGCCAAGATCGTTTCAGCGGGAGGGGTCAAGAGACCCAGTACTTC; CDR3 protein: CASSQDRFSGRGQETQYF
D gene: NA; J gene: TRBJ1-5; clone size: NA; CDR3 length: 15; V gene: TRBV12-3/TRBV12-4; CDR3 DNA: TGTGCCAGCAGCCTCCGGGACACAATAAATCAGCCCCAGCATTTT; CDR3 protein: CASSLRDTINQPQHF
D gene: NA; J gene: TRBJ2-5; clone size: NA; CDR3 length: 14; V gene: TRBV7-9; CDR3 DNA: TGTGCCAGCAGCCCCGCGGGGTTAACGGAGACCCAGTACTTC; CDR3 protein: CASSPAGLTETQYF
D gene: NA; J gene: TRBJ2-3; clone size: many; CDR3 length: 13; V gene: TRBV20-1; CDR3 DNA: TGCAGTGCCCGGACCGGGACGCCTGCAACGCAGTATTTT; CDR3 protein: CSARTGTPATQYF
D gene: NA; J gene: TRBJ2-5; clone size: once; CDR3 length: 16; V gene: TRBV24-1; CDR3 DNA: TGTGCCACCAGTGACCCCTCGGAAGGGCGTGGAGAGACCCAGTACTTC; CDR3 protein: CATSDPSEGRGETQYF
D gene: TRBD2; J gene: TRBJ2-1; clone size: NA; CDR3 length: 16; V gene: TRBV20-1; CDR3 DNA: TGCAGTGCTCACCTTTGGACTAGCGGGAGGTTAAATGAGCAGTTCTTC; CDR3 protein: CSAHLWTSGRLNEQFF
D gene: TRBD2; J gene: TRBJ2-1; clone size: NA; CDR3 length: 13; V gene: TRBV7-9; CDR3 DNA: TGTGCCAGCAGCTTAGCGGTAGCGGGATATAAGTTCTTC; CDR3 protein: CASSLAVAGYKFF
D gene: NA; J gene: TRBJ2-3; clone size: once; CDR3 length: 13; V gene: TRBV7-9; CDR3 DNA: TGTGCCAGCAGCCAACTACACACAGATACGCAGTATTTT; CDR3 protein: CASSQLHTDTQYF
D gene: TRBD2; J gene: TRBJ2-7; clone size: NA; CDR3 length: 15; V gene: TRBV27; CDR3 DNA: TGTGCCAGCACCGCCCTTGGACTAGCGGGTTACGAGCAGTACTTC; CDR3 protein: CASTALGLAGYEQYF